This paragraph covers one T cell receptor beta chain sequence. No antigen is known for it. Measured with immunoSEQ multiplex PCR; TCRdb has only the in-frame clones, and not every one. The sample lists approximately 70,000 clones; more than 80% were seen once. This specimen comes from a study of graft-versus-host responses after intestinal transplantation. For the study at large: Recipients had multivisceral, liver-intestinal, or isolated intestinal transplants.

General observations from the study: Researchers found GvH clones in recipient marrow, and some showed up first in ileum or blood. Circulating GvH clone levels at their peak were associated with HvG declines (early post-transplant). Allografts of one patient group, those with graft-donor T cell macrochimerism, had high graft-versus-host to host-versus-graft clonal ratios.

The V segment lost 2 bases and the J segment 4 bases; nucleotides outside the gene matches: 6. Germline CDR1 SGHRS, CDR2 YFSETQ. The CDR3 runs to 15 residues. V gene TRBV5-1 combines with J gene TRBJ2-7; 10 bases fit TRBD1. The clonotype comes from a human donor who received an intestinal transplant. The material was unstimulated CD8+ T cells sorted from spleen or lymph node cells, obtained before intestinal transplant. The CDR3 region is CASSLPGTGDYEQYF. Here the CDR3 DNA reads TGCGCCAGCAGCTTACCCGGGACAGGGGATTACGAGCAGTACTTC.